This record concerns one T cell receptor beta chain sequence. One end of the junction is discordant with germline, which a read error may explain. TCRdb's copy holds only in-frame clones and misses some; the assay was immunoSEQ multiplex PCR. There are 60,000 to 70,000 clones in the sample; 85% occur only once, and roughly 6% lies in the top ten. The record originates from a study of control samples from healthy donors and cancer patients. The CDR3 consists of 13 residues. The germline V gene encodes CDR1 MNHEY and CDR2 SVGAGI. The chain carries TRBV6-5 and TRBJ1-2, with D maybe TRBD1 (5 bases). This receptor was obtained from a man aged 35-49 years in good health. The sequenced sample was blood. CDR3 in amino acids: CASSPGGNHGYTF. In DNA, the CDR3 is TGTGCCAGCAGTCCTGGGGGTAACCATGGCTACACCTTC.